This record concerns one TCR beta chain sequence. There is no known antigen for this receptor. This sample was included in a study of Tregs in tolerant kidney transplant recipients (dated by TCRdb to 2018 to 2020). The study in broad terms: The transplants used related donors along with nonmyeloablative bone marrow transplantation, and in the human trials mixed chimerism was transient. The study used TCRbeta sequencing to identify donor-specific regulatory T cells before combined kidney and bone marrow transplantation, then tracked those cells after transplant.

What the authors observed across the whole study: Biological reproducibility was not examined directly, but technical replication error appeared to be minimal. In tolerant patients, donor-specific Tregs expanded more than Tregs overall, which suggests antigen-driven rather than nonspecific expansion. For some patients the PCR primers changed over time, which made it impossible to compare the samples from those patients at the nucleotide level. Because only a small number of patients were included, the study had limitations, and the results will need to be validated in larger populations as well as under other immunosuppression protocols. The most biologically relevant and donor-specific TCRbeta repertoire appeared to be identified by expanding Tregs with activated donor B cells.

Genomic DNA was extracted from sorted cells with the QIAGEN DNeasy Blood and Tissue Kit for TCRbeta CDR3 sequencing. Through immunoSEQ, high-throughput TCRbeta CDR3 sequencing was done commercially, including PCR amplification with internal controls and bias correction. Turning to the authors' computational methods: Unique productive TCRbeta sequences were defined by CDR3 nucleotide sequence when primers matched and otherwise by CDR3 amino acid sequence together with Vbeta and Jbeta genes. To correct sorting error, sequences shared between sorted populations at a frequency ratio of 2:1 or less were removed; the rest were assigned to the higher population. A sequence was defined as donor-reactive if the sequence was expanded at least 5-fold in CFSE-low cells compared with unstimulated cells and had a frequency of at least 0.01% in CFSE-low cells. Jensen-Shannon divergence, calculated on the top 100 TCRbeta sequences ranked by frequency, was used to quantify repertoire divergence. For samples with multiple sequencing runs, sorting error was corrected separately for each run before the runs were pooled. TCRdb stores this immuneACCESS table with in-frame sequences only. Part of the clones is absent; in the studies checked, under half of the shortfall reflects unresolved V genes, and no reason is known for the rest. V and J calls and clone size are those listed in that table; D and trimming were worked out from the DNA. The sample table on file contains approximately 50,000 clones. About 0.82% of the sample belongs to the ten largest clones.

According to the study, the label for this sample's time point signals: blood sample drawn before combined kidney and bone marrow transplant. Thawed PBMCs were FACS-sorted into unstimulated Tregs (CD4+CD25+CD127-), CD4+ non-Tregs (CD4+CD25-), CD4 cells and CD8 cells. The patients were 4 recipients of combined kidney and bone marrow transplants from the ITN036ST trial, and samples were available only from these trial subjects. Healthy control blood was processed to PBMCs with a Ficoll density gradient and then cryopreserved, whereas patient PBMCs were collected both before and after transplant. Source: CD4+ T cells from blood, taken before the transplant. This receptor was identified in a human donor who received a combined kidney and bone marrow transplant.

The CDR3 amino acid sequence is: CASLPGQGVGGNTIYF. The sequenced part of the CDR3 DNA is TGTGCTTCCCTGCCCGGACAGGGGGTGGGTGGAAACACC. The chain was built from TRBV19 and TRBJ1-3; 10 bases in between match TRBD1. The read comes to an end 3 residues before the CDR3 does, leaving the germline J gene to fill in the end. Spanning cysteine to phenylalanine, the CDR3 consists of 16 amino acids. Shown are 39 bases from within the CDR3, in frame from base 1. The germline V gene encodes CDR1 LNHDA and CDR2 SQIVND (reference sequence).